This T cell receptor beta chain was captured by sequencing in a study of technical replicates of blood from a few donors. The CDR3 has 14 residues. V dropped 3 bases and J dropped 6 bases, with 13 bases sitting between them. Germline assignment: CDR1 SGHDT and CDR2 YYEEEE. TCRdb's copy holds only in-frame clones and misses some; the assay was immunoSEQ multiplex PCR. The sample carries more than 55,000 clones, 80% to 95% recorded once. Sample: PBMCs. The chain recombines TRBV5-6 with TRBJ1-5, with D maybe TRBD1 (5 bases). The receptor's source is a human donor in good health. Some clones in this sample may be carry-over from other donors' samples. The CDR3, as DNA: TGTGCCAGCAGCTCGAGGACATTGGGTCAGCCCCAGCATTTT. Translated: CASSSRTLGQPQHF.